This T cell receptor (beta chain) was recovered during a study of blood T cell repertoires in COVID-19. Study information: The United States, Italy and Spain provided the acute and convalescent COVID-19 samples. PBMCs, B-cell-depleted T cells, or T cells provided the cDNA or gDNA that made up the material.

Original data processing: For nucleated cells, counts were estimated from reference gene primer amplification. This table comes from immunoSEQ multiplex PCR, and its TCRdb copy is limited to in-frame clones, with some not included. The V and J calls and clone size are taken from that table; D and trimming were inferred from the DNA. The sample records roughly 130,000 clones, approximately 83% being singletons. CDR1 is SGHTA and CDR2 is FQGTGA in the germline V gene. The CDR3 loop spans 15 amino acids. The V and J ends lost 5 bases and 4 bases respectively, with 14 bases between them. Material: peripheral blood. The TCR comes from a man aged 35 to 55 with active or convalescent COVID-19. The genes are TRBV7-3 and TRBJ2-2; weak D call: TRBD2 (7 bases). The CDR3 DNA reads TGTGCCAGCAGCCCCCTCGGGGGGCGCACCGGGGAGCTGTTTTTT. Protein: CASSPLGGRTGELFF.